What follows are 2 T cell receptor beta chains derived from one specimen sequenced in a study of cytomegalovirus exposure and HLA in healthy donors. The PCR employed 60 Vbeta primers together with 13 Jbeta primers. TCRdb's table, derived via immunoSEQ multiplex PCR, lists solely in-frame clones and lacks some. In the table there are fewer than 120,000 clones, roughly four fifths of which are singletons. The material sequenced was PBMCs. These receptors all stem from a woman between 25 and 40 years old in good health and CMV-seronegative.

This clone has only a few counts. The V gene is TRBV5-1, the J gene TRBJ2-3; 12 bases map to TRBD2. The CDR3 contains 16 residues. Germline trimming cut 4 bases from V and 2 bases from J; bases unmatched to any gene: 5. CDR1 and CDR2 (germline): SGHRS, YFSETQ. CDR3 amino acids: CASSALAGGPTDTQYF. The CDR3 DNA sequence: TGCGCCAGCAGCGCACTAGCGGGAGGACCCACAGATACGCAGTATTTT.

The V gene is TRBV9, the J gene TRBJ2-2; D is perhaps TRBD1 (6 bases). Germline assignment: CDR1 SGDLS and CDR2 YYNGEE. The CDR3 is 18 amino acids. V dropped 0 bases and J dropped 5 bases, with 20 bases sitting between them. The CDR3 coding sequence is TGTGCCAGCAGCGTAGACTCTGGGGTGGGGGCCGGTACCGGGGAGCTGTTTTTT. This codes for CASSVDSGVGAGTGELFF.